This section outlines one T cell receptor beta chain sequence together with its context. The antigen is not known. Unique molecular identifiers were added to individual cDNA molecules. TCRdb reprocessed the 5' RACE reads with MiXCR, giving one entry per CDR3 protein. Seen here are around 100,000 distinct CDR3 sequences, about 15% observed once, and the top ten hold around 1.3%. Germline V lookup: CDR1 SGHRS, CDR2 YFSETQ. J lost 2 bases, V lost 4 bases, and 8 bases had no gene match. The CDR3 loop spans 15 amino acids. These data belong to a study of early T cells in non-severe SARS-CoV-2 infection. Study overall: Sequenced material consisted of bulk RNA (from unsorted whole blood), and chains were unpaired. Findings and limits, study-wide: VDJdb matching favored anti-spike CD8 responses, missing private and CD4 specificities.

This sequence joins TRBV5-1 and TRBJ2-7; 8 bases map to TRBD1. The specimen was whole blood. This clonotype originated in an adult who was a healthcare worker with PCR-confirmed SARS-CoV-2 infection or an uninfected control (not recorded which). The DNA of the CDR3 is TGCGCCAGCAGCACTCTACAGGGGGTTACCTACGAGCAGTACTTC. As protein: CASSTLQGVTYEQYF.